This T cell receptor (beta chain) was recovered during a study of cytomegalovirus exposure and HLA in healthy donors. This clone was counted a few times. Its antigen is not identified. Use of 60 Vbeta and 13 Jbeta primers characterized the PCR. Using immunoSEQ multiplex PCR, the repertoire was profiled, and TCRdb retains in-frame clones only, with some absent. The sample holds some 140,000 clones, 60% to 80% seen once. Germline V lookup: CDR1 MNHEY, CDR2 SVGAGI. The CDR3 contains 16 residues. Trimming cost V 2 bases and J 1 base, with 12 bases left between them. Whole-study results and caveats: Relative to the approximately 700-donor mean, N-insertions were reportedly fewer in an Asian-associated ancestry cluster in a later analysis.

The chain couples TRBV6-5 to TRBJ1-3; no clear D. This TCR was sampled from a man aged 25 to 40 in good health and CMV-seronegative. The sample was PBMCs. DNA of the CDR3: TGTGCCAGCAGTTACAGCGGGGTCGGATCTGGAAACACCATATATTTT. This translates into CASSYSGVGSGNTIYF.